These T cell receptor beta chains were read from a single sample in a study of blood T cells in healthy people across ages. TCRdb re-derived calls from the 5' RACE reads in MiXCR, one entry per CDR3 protein. The table records about 1.4 million distinct CDR3 sequences, 55% to 75% of them present only once. The sample was blood. These receptors all come from a man younger than 35 in good health. The CDR3 runs from the conserved cysteine through the conserved F or W. The D gene is left open where the match is weak. Some rows mark clone size as missing; the rest say once, few, many or name a class of expanded clone.

V	length	size	D	J	CDR3	DNA
TRBV29-1	13	few	.	TRBJ2-7	CSVGQGIGYEQYF	TGCAGCGTCGGGCAGGGAATAGGCTACGAGCAGTACTTC
TRBV4-2	16	few	.	TRBJ1-1	CASSQERTTENTEAFF	TGTGCCAGCAGCCAAGAACGGACGACAGAGAACACTGAAGCTTTCTTT
TRBV4-2	15	.	.	TRBJ2-1	CASSQAISGRNEQFF	TGTGCCAGCAGCCAAGCGATCAGTGGGAGGAATGAGCAGTTCTTC
TRBV6-2/TRBV6-3	16	.	.	TRBJ2-1	CASAMGLSSSYNEQFF	TGTGCCAGCGCTATGGGACTCTCCTCCTCCTACAATGAGCAGTTCTTC
TRBV12-3/TRBV12-4	13	.	.	TRBJ2-7	CVSSSVGIYEQYF	TGTGTCAGCAGTAGCGTTGGAATCTACGAGCAGTACTTC
TRBV9	15	.	.	TRBJ1-4	CASSVGTLAGEKLFF	TGTGCCAGCAGCGTAGGTACATTGGCCGGTGAAAAACTGTTTTTT
TRBV29-1	13	.	TRBD1	TRBJ2-1	CSVAGTGLREQFF	TGCAGCGTTGCCGGGACAGGGTTGCGTGAGCAGTTCTTC
TRBV20-1	13	few	.	TRBJ2-3	CSAKSEIWDTQYF	TGCAGTGCGAAGAGCGAAATTTGGGATACGCAGTATTTT
TRBV27	13	.	.	TRBJ1-4	CASLGGPREKLFF	TGTGCCAGCCTTGGGGGACCGAGGGAAAAACTGTTTTTT
TRBV20-1	13	few	.	TRBJ2-7	CSARSGYSYEQYF	TGCAGTGCTAGATCGGGGTATAGCTACGAGCAGTACTTC
TRBV4-1	16	.	TRBD1	TRBJ2-7	CASSPSPGQVVGEQYF	TGCGCCAGCAGCCCCTCTCCGGGACAGGTTGTGGGCGAGCAGTACTTC
TRBV6-6	12	few	.	TRBJ2-3	CASRQGADTQYF	TGTGCCAGCCGGCAGGGCGCGGATACGCAGTATTTT
TRBV27	13	.	.	TRBJ2-7	CASSLNSWDEQYF	TGTGCCAGCAGTTTAAACTCGTGGGACGAGCAGTACTTC
TRBV7-2	15	.	.	TRBJ1-4	CASSPWAGDNEKLFF	TGTGCCAGCAGCCCCTGGGCTGGGGACAATGAAAAACTGTTTTTT